A single TCR beta chain is shown here with its context. It lacks a known antigen. One junction end disagrees with the germline gene, perhaps due to a read error. The sample originates from a study of cytomegalovirus exposure and HLA in healthy donors (dated by TCRdb to 2016 to 2017). Context from the whole study: According to an earlier analysis of 550 to 750 of the donors, some 180 million T cells yielded 120 million or so unique TCR beta sequences and about 280 Gb of sequence data. To predict cytomegalovirus infection status, the study combined high-throughput TCR immunosequencing, statistical association of individual TCRs with disease status, and machine learning. Donor age, sex, ethnicity and CMV serostatus were compiled together with the repertoire data. The later analysis used no new phenotypic data to find candidate immune exposures, relying instead on TCR beta sequences and their occurrence across donors. Several DR-DQ haplotypes were treated as single units for association and clustering because of strong linkage in the cohort. Typing coverage varied by locus: 629-630 donors for A, B, C, DRB1 and DQB1; approximately 560 for DQA1; 606 for DPA1; more than 450 for DPB1. An earlier analysis of some 500 of the donors applied high-throughput TCR beta sequencing to assess whether each TCR beta V gene segment acted as functional or pseudogenic. Among a few hundred genotyped donors of the cohort, an average of 235,054 unique TCR beta nucleotide sequences were sequenced per donor, about a sixth of them non-productive. HLA typing covered class I and class II loci at four-digit resolution. The study profiled the T cell repertoires of 666 subjects by immunosequencing and related them to cytomegalovirus serostatus. In a later analysis, previously published TCR beta repertoires from 500 to 750 donors were re-analyzed and high-resolution HLA genotyping was added so that TCR occurrence patterns could be studied. In a later genetic analysis, genome-wide SNP genotypes for about 65% of the roughly 670 donors were used, and that subset was treated as a discovery cohort. Every repertoire in the discovery cohort had been generated on one and the same sequencing platform. Of the 300 to 450 genotyped donors, less than 85% were placed in the genetic ancestry cluster associated with self-reported Caucasian donors. The study was designed to test whether signatures of past pathogen exposure could be identified by cataloging public T cell receptors. A separate validation cohort of more than 100 different subjects was used in addition to the roughly 720-subject first cohort. About 280 gigabases of sequencing data and roughly 81 million unique TCR sequences made up an early release that covered approximately 700 HLA-typed donors.

Library preparation was by the immunoSEQ multiplex PCR assay. For the multiplex PCR, a mixture combining 60 forward primers for TCR Vbeta segments and 13 reverse primers for TCR Jbeta segments was used. A multiplex PCR assay on genomic DNA amplified the CDR3 region of rearranged TCR beta genes. On the Illumina HiSeq System, the amplified TCR beta libraries were sequenced as 87-base-pair reads. The study's processing was this. In a later analysis, tens of millions of unique TCR beta chains were counted across the 650 to 750 repertoires, and some 10 million of these chains were shared by at least two donors. Raw reads were error-corrected and collapsed into unique sequences by a nearest-neighbor algorithm in which closely related sequences were merged to remove PCR and sequencing errors. V, D and J gene segments were assigned by aligning CDR3 sequences to IMGT reference sequences. For a sequence to be retained, a match of at least six nucleotides to both a V gene segment and a J gene segment was required. Rearrangements were called productive when the CDR3 lacked stop codons and stayed in frame with V and J; all others were non-productive. Following IMGT convention, CDR3 was defined as the stretch from the second conserved V-encoded cysteine up to the conserved J-encoded phenylalanine. The earlier analysis of a few hundred of the donors excluded sequences that lacked an unambiguous match to a single V gene segment. In an earlier analysis of some 590 of the donors, V segments were called functional above 56.7% productive rearrangements and were called segregating when the between-donor standard deviation exceeded 5%. A statistical classification framework was built for diagnosing cytomegalovirus status from the catalog of TCR beta chain sequences. In a later analysis, V and J genes were assigned by comparing TCR nucleotide sequences against IMGT/GENE-DB human TR gene sequences. A later analysis assigned CDR3 sequences and most-parsimonious VDJ recombination scenarios with the TCRdist pipeline. In a later analysis, each TCR beta chain was defined by its CDR3 amino acid sequence together with its V-gene family, and reads without a unique V-gene family were excluded. To address suspected cross-contamination and a sequencing artifact, a later analysis removed over 500 highly shared, low-generation-probability nucleotide sequences. In a later analysis, a clonal expansion index was calculated for each public chain from normalized within-repertoire ranks of inferred template counts. In a later analysis, generation probabilities were computed using a VDJ recombination model fitted to out-of-frame rearrangements, and the results were checked against IGoR. A later analysis scored TCR-TCR, TCR-HLA and TCR-CMV co-occurrence with hypergeometric tests, applying a repertoire-size bias correction to TCR pairs. A later analysis estimated false discovery rates by permuting HLA or CMV assignments 20 times. A later analysis grouped co-occurring TCRs with DBSCAN, adding TCRdist sequence similarity when clustering within HLA-allele-positive subsets. Repertoires with fewer than 30,000 or more than 120,000 public chains were left out of co-occurrence clustering, as were five repertoires with anomalous nucleotide sharing. The table comes from immuneACCESS by way of TCRdb, which keeps in-frame sequences with V and J called. Part of the clones is missing from these tables; in studies checked, under half for an unresolved V gene and the rest for unknown reasons. V and J calls and clone size follow that table, whereas D and trimming were derived from the DNA. For this sample the table gives roughly 100,000 clones, of which 76% were detected only once. The ten largest clones represent approximately 8% of the sample.

Results the study describes overall, beyond this receptor: In a later genetic analysis, a missense DCLRE1C variant was associated with V-gene and J-gene trimming of TCR beta chains, and the association was replicated in an independent cohort. In an earlier analysis of around 600 of the donors, most TCR beta V segments were observed in productive rearrangements about 90% or about 30% of the time, broadly matching IMGT annotations. Correlated functional status among segregating V segments might reflect linkage disequilibrium, but an unknown experimental factor could not be ruled out. A later analysis associated about 17,000 TCR beta sequences with specific HLA alleles at a false discovery rate of 0.05. The study gave a list of around 170 TCR beta chains associated with cytomegalovirus. Compared with equally common non-associated chains, HLA-associated TCR beta chains in a later analysis were more clonally expanded and had lower generation probabilities. When HLA alleles, especially DR and DQ, strongly co-occurred, TCR associations were difficult to assign to individual alleles. A further reported finding was that TCR beta sequences accurately predicted the HLA-A and HLA-B alleles for most subjects in the first cohort. In both the original and validation cohorts, the classifier was reported to diagnose cytomegalovirus status with high specificity and sensitivity. Across donors, most TCR sequences were observed very rarely, whereas some public TCRs were present in many individuals. Because HLA typing was missing for some donors at each locus, association tests included only the typed subset. In a later analysis, most CMV-associated TCR beta chains were found to appear HLA-restricted, with HLA associations seemingly driven largely by CMV exposure. Because counts were too low, roughly 17 rarely observed V segments, including chromosome 9 orphons, were left out of the earlier analysis of approximately 580 of the donors. In vitro tests confirmed that a few of the cytomegalovirus-associated TCR beta chains recognize cytomegalovirus antigens. A cluster of highly shared sequence variants was judged likely to represent a technical artifact of the sequencing pipeline. Roughly uniform sequencing depth across donors was assumed in presence/absence analyses, although this assumption may not hold. According to a later genetic analysis, donors in an Asian-associated ancestry cluster had fewer N-insertions in productive TCRs than the approximately 710-donor mean. Because the 87-base-pair reads could not distinguish some IMGT-functional V segments, including TRBV6-2 and TRBV6-3, those segments were excluded. In this cohort, only TCR beta chains were sequenced, and detectable features were limited by the absence of alpha or paired-chain data. It was suggested by the authors that the approach could potentially be generalized to other disease states and immunological phenotypes. For the cohort, immune exposure information was limited to CMV serostatus. In a later analysis, several top co-occurrence clusters were reported to appear linked to parvovirus B19, influenza, CMV and Epstein-Barr virus. A later analysis found that TCR association rates varied across HLA loci, with DRB1 alleles showing the most associated TCRs and HLA-C alleles the fewest.

Reading the germline V gene gives CDR1 SGHAT and CDR2 FQNNGV. CDR3 length: 14 amino acids, cysteine to phenylalanine. Kept here is only the CDR3 DNA, which spans 42 bases and is read in frame from base 1. The cohort was made up of approximately 700 healthy bone marrow donors. At the time of sampling, all cohort members were nominally healthy, though unrecorded immune exposures were likely present. The donor tested CMV seropositive and was one of the 289 seropositive cohort members. A peripheral blood sample was provided by each donor, and peripheral blood mononuclear cells were used for TCR beta sequencing. The Qiagen DNeasy Blood Extraction Kit was used to extract genomic DNA from the blood cell samples.

The sequence joins TRBV11-2 to TRBJ2-4; a weak D assignment points to TRBD1 (6 bases agree). Sequenced input: PBMCs. The TCR sequence derives from a man aged 40-49 years in good health and CMV-seropositive. Here is the DNA: TGTGCCAGCAGGGACAGTCTAGCCAAAAACAGTCAGTACTTC. Translated, it reads CASRDSLAKNSQYF.